These 9 T cell receptor beta chains came from one sample sequenced in a study of post-analysis software for immune sequencing data. Unique molecular identifiers featured in each of the TCR beta cDNA libraries. Using its own MiXCR run on the PCR reads, TCRdb lists one record per CDR3 protein. The sample yields 150,000 to 200,000 distinct CDR3 sequences, around 36% seen once. The specimen was blood, collected after autologous hematopoietic stem cell transplantation. The receptors originated from a girl between 5 and 17 years old with multiple sclerosis.

The chain combines TRBV24-1 with TRBJ2-7; TRBD1 matches 7 bases. CDR3 length equals 14 residues. After removal of 4 bases from V and 7 bases from J, the junction contained 9 bases not matched to a gene. CDR1 KGHDR and CDR2 SFDVKD come from the germline V gene. As DNA, the CDR3 is TGTGCCACCAGTGACCCCAGACAGGGTGTGGAGCAGTACTTC. Amino acid sequence: CATSDPRQGVEQYF.

This clonotype has more than one count but fewer than ten. The V call is TRBV14, the J call TRBJ2-5; TRBD2 is a possible D gene (6 bases). CDR3 size: 13 residues. Germline-derived CDR1 and CDR2 are SGHDN and FVKESK. The V and J ends lost 3 bases and 4 bases respectively, with 9 bases between them. The CDR3 DNA follows: TGTGCCAGCAGCCAGTTGGAGGGAGAGACCCAGTACTTC. Translated: CASSQLEGETQYF.

V is TRBV12-3 or TRBV12-4 and J is TRBJ2-7, with 7 bases lining up with TRBD1. The CDR3 is made up of 13 amino acids. Losses at the gene ends were 3 bases for V and 6 bases for J; bases not matched to a gene: 5. CDR3 amino acids: CASSFLTGAEQYF. The CDR3 DNA reads TGTGCCAGCAGTTTCCTCACAGGGGCCGAGCAGTACTTC.

This clonotype was counted many times. V gene TRBV4-3 combines with J gene TRBJ2-1; D remains unclear. Per the germline V gene, CDR1 is LGHNA and CDR2 is YSLEER. V dropped 0 bases and J dropped 0 bases, with 12 bases sitting between them. The CDR3 has 17 amino acids. In DNA form, the CDR3 reads TGCGCCAGCAGCCAAGACGGATTTCTAGTCTCCTACAATGAGCAGTTCTTC. Its translation: CASSQDGFLVSYNEQFF.

This chain uses TRBV6-2 or TRBV6-3 with TRBJ1-1; D ambiguous. CDR1 is MNHEY and CDR2 is SVGEGT in the germline V gene. The CDR3 spans 14 residues. V dropped 5 bases and J dropped 3 bases, with 13 bases sitting between them. CDR3 amino acids: CASSERGGYTEAFF. CDR3 DNA: TGTGCCAGCAGTGAGAGAGGTGGATACACTGAAGCTTTCTTT.

The chain uses TRBV6-2 or TRBV6-3 and TRBJ1-5, with 8 bases that match TRBD1. V trimming: 6 bases; J trimming: 5 bases; junction bases outside the gene matches: 9. Looked up from germline, CDR1 is MNHEY and CDR2 is SVGEGT. The CDR3 has 15 residues. The CDR3 region is CASSSDRVKDQPQHF. In nucleotides, the CDR3 is TGTGCCAGCAGCTCGGACAGGGTAAAGGATCAGCCCCAGCATTTT.

Only a few counts were recorded for this clonotype. The chain carries TRBV6-5 and TRBJ2-2; the match to TRBD2 covers 13 bases. The germline CDR1 and CDR2 sequences are MNHEY and SVGAGI. The V gene end was trimmed by 6 bases and the J gene end by 6 bases; junction bases not matched to a gene: 4. The CDR3 is made up of 15 amino acids. The CDR3 spells CASRAGTSGAGELFF. The CDR3 nucleotides read TGTGCCAGCAGAGCCGGGACTAGCGGGGCCGGGGAGCTGTTTTTT.

This clonotype was seen a few times. The V gene is TRBV9, the J gene TRBJ2-5; possibly TRBD1 for D (6 bases). Germline-derived CDR1 and CDR2 are SGDLS and YYNGEE. Trimming stripped 4 bases from V and 5 bases from J, with 18 bases between. This CDR3 region has 15 residues. The CDR3 coding sequence is TGTGCCAGCAGCCTCACAGGGACGGAGTGGGAGACCCAGTACTTC. Protein sequence: CASSLTGTEWETQYF.

This clonotype occurred many times. The chain has TRBV5-1 and TRBJ2-1; 10 nucleotides line up with TRBD2. Trimming cost V 0 bases and J 5 bases; bases outside gene matches: 11. CDR1 and CDR2 (germline): SGHRS, YFSETQ. This CDR3 has 18 amino acids. In nucleotides, the CDR3 is TGCGCCAGCAGCTTGGGGGCGGCTAGCGGGAGTCTAAACAATGAGCAGTTCTTC. Translating it yields CASSLGAASGSLNNEQFF.